The source of this T cell receptor beta chain is a study of neurological immune-mediated disorders. TCRdb re-called the 5' RACE reads with MiXCR, one entry per CDR3 protein. The sample shows nearly 60,000 distinct CDR3 sequences, more than 3% of them seen only once. The CDR3 loop spans 14 amino acids. Germline V gene lookup returns CDR1 KGHDR and CDR2 SFDVKD. V was trimmed by 4 bases and J by 5 bases, leaving 11 bases between them. This clonotype was seen at least ten times. Source material: PBMCs. This chain connects TRBV24-1 to TRBJ1-5, with D possibly TRBD1 on 6 matching bases. This clonotype was sampled from a woman between 55 and 75 years old with multiple sclerosis. CDR3 bases: TGTGCCACCAGTGAACAGGGTATGGATCAGCCCCAGCATTTT. The encoded protein is CATSEQGMDQPQHF.